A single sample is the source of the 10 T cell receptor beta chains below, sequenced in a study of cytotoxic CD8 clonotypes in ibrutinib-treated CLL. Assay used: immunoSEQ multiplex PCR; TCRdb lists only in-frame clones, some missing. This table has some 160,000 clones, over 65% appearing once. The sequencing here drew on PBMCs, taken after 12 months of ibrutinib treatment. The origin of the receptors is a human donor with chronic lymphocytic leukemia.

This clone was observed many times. The DNA of the CDR3 is TGTGCCAGCAGCTTAGCGCAGGGTAAAGATACGCAGTATTTT. This gives the protein CASSLAQGKDTQYF. The chain uses TRBV7-2 and TRBJ2-3, with D tentatively TRBD1 (5 bases). This CDR3 is built from 14 residues. Trimming took off 0 bases at V and 5 bases at J, with 9 bases between the two ends. Germline V lookup: CDR1 SGHTA, CDR2 FQGNSA. The whole variable domain, filled in from reference TRBV7-2 and TRBJ2-3, reads GAGVSQSPSNKVTEKGKDVELRCDPISGHTALYWYRQSLGQGLEFLIYFQGNSAPDKSGLPSDRFSAERTGGSVSTLTIQRTQQEDSAVYLCASSLAQGKDTQYFGPGTRLTVL.

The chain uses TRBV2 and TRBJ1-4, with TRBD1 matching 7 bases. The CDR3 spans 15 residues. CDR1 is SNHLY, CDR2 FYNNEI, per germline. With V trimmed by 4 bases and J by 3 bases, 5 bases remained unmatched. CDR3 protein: CASSGEGAPNEKLFF. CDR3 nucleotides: TGTGCCAGCAGTGGGGAGGGGGCCCCTAATGAAAAACTGTTTTTT.

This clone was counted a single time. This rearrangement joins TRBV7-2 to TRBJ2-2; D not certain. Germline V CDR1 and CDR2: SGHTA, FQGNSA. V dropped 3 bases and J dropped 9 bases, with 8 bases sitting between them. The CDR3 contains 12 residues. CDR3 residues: CASSLFGRELFF. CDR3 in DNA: TGTGCCAGCAGCTTGTTCGGCAGGGAGCTGTTTTTT.

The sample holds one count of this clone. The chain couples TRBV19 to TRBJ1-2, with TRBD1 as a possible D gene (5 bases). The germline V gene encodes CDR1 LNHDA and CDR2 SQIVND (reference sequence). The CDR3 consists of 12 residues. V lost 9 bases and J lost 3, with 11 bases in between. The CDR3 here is CASGQGYYGYTF. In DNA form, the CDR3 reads TGTGCCAGCGGACAAGGGTACTATGGCTACACCTTC.

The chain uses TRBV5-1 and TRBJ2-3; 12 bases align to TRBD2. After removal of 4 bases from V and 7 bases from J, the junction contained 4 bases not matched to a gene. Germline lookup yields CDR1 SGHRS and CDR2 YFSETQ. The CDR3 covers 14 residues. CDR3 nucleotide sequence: TGCGCCAGCAGCCCCACTAGCGGGGGGAATACGCAGTATTTT. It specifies CASSPTSGGNTQYF.

As DNA, the CDR3 is TGTGCCAGCAGTCAGGGCCCGTACAATGAGCAGTTCTTC. Residues: CASSQGPYNEQFF. J is TRBJ2-1 and V is TRBV6-4; weak D call: TRBD1 (5 bases). Germline V gene sequence: CDR1 MRHNA, CDR2 SNTAGT. The CDR3 has 13 amino acids. The V and J ends lost 5 bases and 4 bases respectively, with 9 bases between them.

CDR3 bases: TGTGCCAGCAGCCCCCAACGAACCTACGAGCAGTACTTC. Protein: CASSPQRTYEQYF. The gene calls are TRBV2 and TRBJ2-7; D unclear. Trimming removed 6 bases from V and 2 bases from J, with 11 bases in between. CDR3 size: 13 residues. Looked up from germline, CDR1 is SNHLY and CDR2 is FYNNEI.

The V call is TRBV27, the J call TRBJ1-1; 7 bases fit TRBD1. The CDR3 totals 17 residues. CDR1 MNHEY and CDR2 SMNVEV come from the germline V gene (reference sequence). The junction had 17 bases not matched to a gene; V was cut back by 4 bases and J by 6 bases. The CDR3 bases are TGTGCCAGCAGTTCCCTCCTGACTAGGGGGCCTTCAGCTGAAGCTTTCTTT. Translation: CASSSLLTRGPSAEAFF.

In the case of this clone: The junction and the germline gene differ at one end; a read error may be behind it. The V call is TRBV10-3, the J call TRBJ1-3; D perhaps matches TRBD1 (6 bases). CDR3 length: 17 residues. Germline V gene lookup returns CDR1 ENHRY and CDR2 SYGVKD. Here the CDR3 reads CASSEVRRGVSGNTIYF. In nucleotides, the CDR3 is TGTGCCAGCAGTGAAGTCCGCAGGGGAGTCTCTGGAAACACCATATATTTT.

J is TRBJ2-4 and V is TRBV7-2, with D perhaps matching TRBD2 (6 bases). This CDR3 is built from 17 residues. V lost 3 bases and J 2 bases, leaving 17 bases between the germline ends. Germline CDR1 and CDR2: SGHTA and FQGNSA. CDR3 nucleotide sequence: TGTGCCAGCAGCTTTTCGGGGGTGATTGATTCCAAAAACATTCAGTACTTC. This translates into CASSFSGVIDSKNIQYF.